The rows below give T cell receptor beta chains drawn from one sample of a study of naive and memory T cell subsets. TCRdb recomputed calls from the UMI-ligation and nested PCR reads with MiXCR, one row per CDR3 protein. The sample contains around 160,000 distinct CDR3 sequences, about 23% of which appear only once. Source material: naive CD4+ T cells from blood. These receptors were collected from a human donor in good health. Each CDR3 is given with its conserved first and last residue. The D gene is left open where the match is weak. For some rows the clone size is stated as once, few or many, or as a class when expanded; others skip it.

J: TRBJ2-7
size: few
V: TRBV29-1
D: .
CDR3: CSVELRQAMGPYEQYF
DNA: TGCAGCGTTGAACTTCGACAGGCGATGGGGCCCTACGAGCAGTACTTC

J: TRBJ2-3
size: many
V: TRBV9
D: .
CDR3: CASSVPAGPTDTQYF
DNA: TGTGCCAGCAGCGTACCAGCGGGCCCCACAGATACGCAGTATTTT

J: TRBJ1-1
size: .
V: TRBV2
D: TRBD1
CDR3: CASSVNRGNTEAFF
DNA: TGTGCCAGCAGTGTTAACAGGGGCAACACTGAAGCTTTCTTT

J: TRBJ2-1
size: .
V: TRBV6-5
D: TRBD1
CDR3: CASSYSRQGAANEQFF
DNA: TGTGCCAGCAGTTACTCGAGACAGGGGGCGGCCAATGAGCAGTTCTTC

J: TRBJ2-7
size: few
V: TRBV5-1
D: .
CDR3: CASSGTLAKTYEQYF
DNA: TGCGCCAGCAGCGGGACACTAGCGAAGACCTACGAGCAGTACTTC

J: TRBJ1-3
size: many
V: TRBV29-1
D: .
CDR3: CSVSPDTPNTIYF
DNA: TGCAGCGTTTCACCGGACACTCCAAACACCATATATTTT

J: TRBJ2-6
size: .
V: TRBV7-6
D: .
CDR3: CASSSGPGYDVLTF
DNA: TGTGCCAGCAGCTCTGGACCAGGGTACGACGTCCTGACTTTC

J: TRBJ1-1
size: .
V: TRBV3-1
D: .
CDR3: CASSQDHRQNTEAFF
DNA: TGTGCCAGCAGCCAAGATCATAGGCAGAACACTGAAGCTTTCTTT

J: TRBJ2-2
size: few
V: TRBV6-5
D: .
CDR3: CASRGAVVTGELFF
DNA: TGTGCCAGCAGGGGAGCGGTGGTCACCGGGGAGCTGTTTTTT

J: TRBJ1-5
size: many
V: TRBV27
D: TRBD1
CDR3: CASSPTGWRGQPQHF
DNA: TGTGCCAGCAGTCCGACAGGGTGGCGAGGTCAGCCCCAGCATTTT

J: TRBJ2-3
size: many
V: TRBV24-1
D: .
CDR3: CATSFPGSNTQYF
DNA: TGTGCCACCAGTTTCCCTGGCAGTAATACGCAGTATTTT

J: TRBJ2-3
size: .
V: TRBV7-2
D: TRBD2
CDR3: CASSYLAGVTDTQYF
DNA: TGTGCCAGCAGCTACCTAGCGGGGGTCACAGATACGCAGTATTTT

J: TRBJ1-1
size: .
V: TRBV6-2/TRBV6-3
D: .
CDR3: CASSYSGRMNTEAFF
DNA: TGTGCCAGCAGTTACTCAGGTCGGATGAACACTGAAGCTTTCTTT

J: TRBJ2-5
size: many
V: TRBV12-3/TRBV12-4
D: .
CDR3: CASSLGDRQGETQYF
DNA: TGTGCCAGCAGTTTAGGGGACCGGCAAGGAGAGACCCAGTACTTC

J: TRBJ2-4
size: .
V: TRBV28
D: .
CDR3: CASSFELAKNIQYF
DNA: TGTGCCAGCAGTTTCGAATTAGCCAAAAACATTCAGTACTTC

J: TRBJ2-1
size: .
V: TRBV7-8
D: .
CDR3: CASSAPGTLIEQFF
DNA: TGTGCCAGCAGCGCTCCCGGGACGCTTATTGAGCAGTTCTTC

J: TRBJ2-4
size: few
V: TRBV29-1
D: .
CDR3: CSVFYAGTGDFSKNIQYF
DNA: TGCAGCGTCTTTTACGCCGGGACTGGCGACTTTTCCAAAAACATTCAGTACTTC

J: TRBJ2-2
size: .
V: TRBV10-3
D: TRBD1
CDR3: CAAHRGDTGELFF
DNA: TGTGCCGCTCACAGGGGCGACACCGGGGAGCTGTTTTTT

J: TRBJ2-1
size: .
V: TRBV20-1
D: .
CDR3: CSAETRISYNEQFF
DNA: TGCAGTGCTGAAACTAGAATCTCCTACAATGAGCAGTTCTTC

J: TRBJ2-5
size: .
V: TRBV4-3
D: TRBD2
CDR3: CASSQGTSNQETQYF
DNA: TGCGCCAGCAGCCAAGGGACTAGCAACCAAGAGACCCAGTACTTC

J: TRBJ1-6
size: .
V: TRBV7-8
D: TRBD1
CDR3: CASRTSLRGRSKNSPLHF
DNA: TGTGCCAGCAGGACTTCTTTGAGGGGGCGCTCGAAAAATTCACCCCTCCACTTT

J: TRBJ2-7
size: .
V: TRBV3-1
D: .
CDR3: CASSQEGQVYEQYF
DNA: TGTGCCAGCAGCCAAGAAGGGCAGGTATACGAGCAGTACTTC

J: TRBJ2-7
size: .
V: TRBV6-2/TRBV6-3
D: .
CDR3: CASSWGIDGEQYF
DNA: TGTGCCAGCAGTTGGGGGATTGATGGGGAGCAGTACTTC

J: TRBJ1-2
size: once
V: TRBV4-2
D: .
CDR3: CASSQGETGVGYTF
DNA: TGTGCCAGCAGCCAAGGGGAGACCGGTGTCGGCTACACCTTC

J: TRBJ2-7
size: once
V: TRBV27
D: TRBD2
CDR3: CASSFAPGGRAVQQYF
DNA: TGTGCCAGCAGTTTCGCTCCGGGGGGGAGGGCTGTACAGCAGTACTTC

J: TRBJ2-7
size: few
V: TRBV10-3
D: TRBD2
CDR3: CAITGDYPEGEQYF
DNA: TGTGCCATCACCGGGGACTACCCGGAAGGCGAGCAGTACTTC

J: TRBJ2-1
size: .
V: TRBV10-3
D: .
CDR3: CAISWRDEQFF
DNA: TGTGCCATCAGTTGGCGGGATGAGCAGTTCTTC

J: TRBJ1-5
size: few
V: TRBV7-2
D: TRBD1
CDR3: CASSPQGSPGQPQHF
DNA: TGTGCCAGCAGCCCACAGGGGAGTCCGGGGCAGCCCCAGCATTTT

J: TRBJ1-1
size: once
V: TRBV6-5
D: .
CDR3: CASSYSNRAPISTPSMEAFF
DNA: TGTGCCAGCAGTTACTCGAACAGGGCACCAATAAGCACCCCTTCCATGGAAGCTTTCTTT

J: TRBJ2-1
size: many
V: TRBV11-2
D: .
CDR3: CASSYRRIWVQFF
DNA: TGTGCCAGCAGCTACCGGAGGATATGGGTGCAGTTCTTC

J: TRBJ1-1
size: .
V: TRBV7-8
D: .
CDR3: CASGSQITEAFF
DNA: TGTGCCAGCGGCTCGCAGATTACTGAAGCTTTCTTT

J: TRBJ1-5
size: .
V: TRBV6-4
D: .
CDR3: CASSDTYYRERNQPQHF
DNA: TGTGCCAGCAGTGACACCTACTACAGGGAGCGCAATCAGCCCCAGCATTTT

J: TRBJ2-6
size: few
V: TRBV6-5
D: .
CDR3: CASSYLSASSGANVLTF
DNA: TGTGCCAGCAGTTACTTATCAGCAAGCTCTGGGGCCAACGTCCTGACTTTC

J: TRBJ2-6
size: .
V: TRBV12-3/TRBV12-4
D: .
CDR3: CASSFTGANVLTF
DNA: TGTGCCAGCAGTTTTACTGGGGCCAACGTCCTGACTTTC

J: TRBJ1-1
size: .
V: TRBV6-5
D: TRBD1
CDR3: CASSYSLVGGNTEAFF
DNA: TGTGCCAGCAGTTACTCCTTGGTAGGGGGCAATACTGAAGCTTTCTTT

J: TRBJ2-3
size: few
V: TRBV7-2
D: TRBD1
CDR3: CASSLSPGTVGDTQYF
DNA: TGTGCCAGCAGCCTCAGCCCCGGGACAGTGGGAGATACGCAGTATTTT

J: TRBJ2-7
size: .
V: TRBV29-1
D: .
CDR3: CSVLGVSPFSYEQYF
DNA: TGCAGCGTGTTGGGGGTCTCACCCTTCTCCTACGAGCAGTACTTC

J: TRBJ2-3
size: .
V: TRBV12-3/TRBV12-4
D: .
CDR3: CASSNSPGYGDTQYF
DNA: TGTGCCAGCAGCAACTCACCGGGGTACGGAGATACGCAGTATTTT

J: TRBJ1-1
size: few
V: TRBV27
D: .
CDR3: CASTSRAMGEVF
DNA: TGTGCCAGCACCTCCCGCGCTATGGGCGAGGTCTTT

J: TRBJ2-7
size: few
V: TRBV12-3/TRBV12-4
D: .
CDR3: CASSTGYYEQYF
DNA: TGTGCCAGCAGCACAGGTTACTACGAGCAGTACTTC

J: TRBJ2-5
size: .
V: TRBV29-1
D: .
CDR3: CSVSGGGETQYF
DNA: TGCAGCGTGTCAGGGGGAGGGGAGACCCAGTACTTC

J: TRBJ2-1
size: .
V: TRBV7-9
D: .
CDR3: CASSLVRGINEQFF
DNA: TGTGCCAGCAGCTTAGTTAGGGGGATCAATGAGCAGTTCTTC

J: TRBJ2-2
size: few
V: TRBV7-2
D: .
CDR3: CASSFYQGRDTGELFF
DNA: TGTGCCAGCAGCTTTTACCAGGGACGGGACACCGGGGAGCTGTTTTTT

J: TRBJ2-7
size: .
V: TRBV29-1
D: .
CDR3: CSVVPMGRGRVDEQYF
DNA: TGCAGCGTTGTACCCATGGGACGCGGGCGAGTGGACGAGCAGTACTTC

J: TRBJ2-5
size: few
V: TRBV6-2/TRBV6-3
D: TRBD1
CDR3: CASSYRHSGGANTQYF
DNA: TGTGCCAGCAGTTACCGTCACTCAGGGGGCGCGAACACCCAGTACTTC

J: TRBJ2-7
size: many
V: TRBV20-1
D: .
CDR3: CSAAYEQYF
DNA: TGCAGTGCTGCCTACGAGCAGTACTTC

J: TRBJ2-7
size: .
V: TRBV6-5
D: .
CDR3: CASSYLGMNYEQYF
DNA: TGTGCCAGCAGTTACTTGGGGATGAACTACGAGCAGTACTTC

J: TRBJ1-2
size: few
V: TRBV20-1
D: .
CDR3: CSARDDRPGYTF
DNA: TGCAGTGCTAGAGATGACAGGCCGGGCTACACCTTC

J: TRBJ1-5
size: .
V: TRBV12-3/TRBV12-4
D: .
CDR3: CASSLVSGAQPQHF
DNA: TGTGCCAGCAGTTTGGTTTCAGGGGCCCAGCCCCAGCATTTT

J: TRBJ1-2
size: few
V: TRBV29-1
D: .
CDR3: CSVEDGRNYGYTF
DNA: TGCAGCGTTGAAGATGGGAGGAACTATGGCTACACCTTC

J: TRBJ2-7
size: few
V: TRBV2
D: .
CDR3: CASSPAWARYF
DNA: TGTGCCAGCAGCCCGGCCTGGGCGAGGTACTTC

J: TRBJ1-5
size: .
V: TRBV10-3
D: .
CDR3: CAISESILTPRTSNQPQHF
DNA: TGTGCCATCAGTGAGTCGATTCTGACACCTAGGACAAGCAATCAGCCCCAGCATTTT